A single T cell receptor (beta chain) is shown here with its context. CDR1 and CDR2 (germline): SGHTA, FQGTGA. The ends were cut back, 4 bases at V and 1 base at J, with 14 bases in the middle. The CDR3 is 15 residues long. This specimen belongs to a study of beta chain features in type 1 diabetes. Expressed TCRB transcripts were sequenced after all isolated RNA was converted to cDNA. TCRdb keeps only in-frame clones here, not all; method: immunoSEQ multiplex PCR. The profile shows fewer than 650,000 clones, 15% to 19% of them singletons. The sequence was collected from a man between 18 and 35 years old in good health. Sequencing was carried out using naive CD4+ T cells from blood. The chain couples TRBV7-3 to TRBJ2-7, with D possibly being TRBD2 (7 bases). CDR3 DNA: TGTGCCAGCAGCTCCTACAGGGAGGGGTCCTACGAGCAGTACTTC. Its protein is CASSSYREGSYEQYF.